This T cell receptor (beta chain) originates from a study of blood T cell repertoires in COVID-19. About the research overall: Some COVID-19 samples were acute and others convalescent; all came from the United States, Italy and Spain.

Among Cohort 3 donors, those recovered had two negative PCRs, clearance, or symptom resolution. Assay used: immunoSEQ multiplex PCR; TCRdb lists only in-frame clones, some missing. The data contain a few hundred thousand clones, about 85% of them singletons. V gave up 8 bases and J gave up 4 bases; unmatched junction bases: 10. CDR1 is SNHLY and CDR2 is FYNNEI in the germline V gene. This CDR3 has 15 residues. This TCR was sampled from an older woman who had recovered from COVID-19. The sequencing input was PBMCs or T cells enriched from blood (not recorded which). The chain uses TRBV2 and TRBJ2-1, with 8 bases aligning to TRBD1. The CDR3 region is CASEKGQGLYNEQFF. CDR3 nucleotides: TGTGCCAGCGAAAAAGGACAGGGCTTATACAATGAGCAGTTCTTC.